Listed below are T cell receptor beta chains from one sample, sequenced in a study of T cells in Graves' hyperthyroidism and ophthalmopathy. TCRdb processed the multiplex PCR reads anew with MiXCR; each CDR3 protein has one entry. The top ten hold approximately 15% of the sample, which has 600,000 to 850,000 distinct CDR3 sequences, over 15% seen once. Sequenced sample: blood. The receptor source for this set is a woman aged 45-59 years with Graves' hyperthyroidism that later progressed to Graves' ophthalmopathy. CDR3s include the opening cysteine and the closing phenylalanine or tryptophan.

TRBV6-1	CASRPRRGRSYEQYF
TRBV10-3	CAIRAGGNTEAFF
TRBV7-9	CASSLTGTGNQPQHF
TRBV6-5	CASSYVELAALSTDTQYF
TRBV4-1	CASHNTGELFF
TRBV6-2/TRBV6-3	CASSRASRGSYGYTF
TRBV6-1	CARIFVIRPGPSYEQYF
TRBV19	CASSALAISYNEQFF
TRBV5-1	CASSLRGRQTTNEKLFF
TRBV2	CASSEGVGREQYF
TRBV6-1	CASSLGVSTYEQYF
TRBV27	CASSLGRRGTGGYTF
TRBV12-3/TRBV12-4	CASSLGTGGGEQYF
TRBV7-2	CASSLAAGEYNEQFF
TRBV24-1	CATSDFRSSYNEQFF
TRBV29-1	CSVEDPTGERLNEQFF
TRBV9	CASSPGRGDSPLHF
TRBV7-8	CASLPAQRGSSYEQYF
TRBV11-2	CASSWGGDRVKETQYF
TRBV30	CACLGPGELFF
TRBV5-1	CASSFWSGGNTGELFF
TRBV5-6	CASTGDYEQYF
TRBV18	CASSPPYGTNSPLHF
TRBV20-1	CSAVSAANYGYTF